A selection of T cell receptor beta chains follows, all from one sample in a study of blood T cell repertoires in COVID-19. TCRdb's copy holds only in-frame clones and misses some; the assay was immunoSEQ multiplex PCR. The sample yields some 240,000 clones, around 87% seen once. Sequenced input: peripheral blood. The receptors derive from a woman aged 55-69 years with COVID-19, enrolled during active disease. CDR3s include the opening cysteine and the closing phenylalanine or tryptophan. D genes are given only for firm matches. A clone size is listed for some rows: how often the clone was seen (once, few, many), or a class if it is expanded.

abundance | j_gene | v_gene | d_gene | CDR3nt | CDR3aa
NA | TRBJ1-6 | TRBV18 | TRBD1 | TGTGCCAGCTCGGCCTCGCTCCAGGGGGTAAATTCACCCCTCCACTTT | CASSASLQGVNSPLHF
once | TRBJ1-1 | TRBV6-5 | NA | TGTGCCAGCAGTCCGTATCCCGACAGTCGATTTGAAGCTTTCTTT | CASSPYPDSRFEAFF
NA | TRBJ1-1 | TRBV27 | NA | TGTGCCAGCAGCTACGATCCGAACACTGAAGCTTTCTTT | CASSYDPNTEAFF
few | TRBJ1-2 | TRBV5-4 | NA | TGTGCCAGCAGCTTAGCGGGCAGCTATGGCTACACCTTC | CASSLAGSYGYTF
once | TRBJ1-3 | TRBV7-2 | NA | TGTGCCAGCAGCTTAGTACTACTCTCTGGAAACACCATATATTTT | CASSLVLLSGNTIYF
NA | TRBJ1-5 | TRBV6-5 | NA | TGTGCCAGCTCAGGGGATTATAGCAATCAGCCCCAGCATTTT | CASSGDYSNQPQHF
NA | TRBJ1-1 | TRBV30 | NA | TGTGCCTTACTAGAGACAGGTTACATGAACACTGAAGCTTTCTTT | CALLETGYMNTEAFF
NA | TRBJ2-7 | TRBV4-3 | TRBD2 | TGCGCCAGCAGCCAACTCTCGGGAGGGTCCGAGCAGTACTTC | CASSQLSGGSEQYF
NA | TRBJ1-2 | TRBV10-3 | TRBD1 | TGTGCCATCAACAGGGGGGCCGCTTATGGCTACACCTTC | CAINRGAAYGYTF
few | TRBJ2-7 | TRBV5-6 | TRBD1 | TGTGCCAGCAGCTTTACAGGGGGCTCCTACGAGCAGTACTTC | CASSFTGGSYEQYF
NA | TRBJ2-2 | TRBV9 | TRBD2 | TGTGCCAGCAGCGTACTAGCGGGGGTAGACACCGGGGAGCTGTTTTTT | CASSVLAGVDTGELFF
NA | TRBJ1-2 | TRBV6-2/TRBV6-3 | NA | TGTGCCAGCAGTCGGGACAACGGCCCCTATGGCTACACCTTC | CASSRDNGPYGYTF
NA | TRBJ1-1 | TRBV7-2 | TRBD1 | TGTGCCAGCATAAAGGACAGGAGATACACTGAAGCTTTCTTT | CASIKDRRYTEAFF
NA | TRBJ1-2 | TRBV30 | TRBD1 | TGTGCCTGTACCGAGGACAGGGGCTATGGCTACACCTTC | CACTEDRGYGYTF
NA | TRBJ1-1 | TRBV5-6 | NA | TGTGCCAGCAGCTTGGGATCAGGAAGGGCTTTCTTT | CASSLGSGRAFF
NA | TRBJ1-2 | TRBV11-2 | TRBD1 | TGTGCCAGCAGCTTAGATCCATACAGGGGAGAGTATGGCTACACCTTC | CASSLDPYRGEYGYTF
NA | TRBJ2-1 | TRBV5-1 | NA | TGCGCCAGCAGCTTGGTCTGGCAGGATTACAATGAGCAGTTCTTC | CASSLVWQDYNEQFF
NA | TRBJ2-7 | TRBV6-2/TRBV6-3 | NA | TGTGCCAGCAGTTACCCGACAGGTGATGTGTTC | CASSYPTGDVF
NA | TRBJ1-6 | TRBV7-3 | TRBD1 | TGTGCCAGCAGCTTACGAGGGGGCATAGATTCACCCCTCCACTTT | CASSLRGGIDSPLHF
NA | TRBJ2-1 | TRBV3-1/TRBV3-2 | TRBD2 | TGTGCCAGCAGCCCTTCGGGAGGCTCCTACAATGAGCAGTTCTTC | CASSPSGGSYNEQFF